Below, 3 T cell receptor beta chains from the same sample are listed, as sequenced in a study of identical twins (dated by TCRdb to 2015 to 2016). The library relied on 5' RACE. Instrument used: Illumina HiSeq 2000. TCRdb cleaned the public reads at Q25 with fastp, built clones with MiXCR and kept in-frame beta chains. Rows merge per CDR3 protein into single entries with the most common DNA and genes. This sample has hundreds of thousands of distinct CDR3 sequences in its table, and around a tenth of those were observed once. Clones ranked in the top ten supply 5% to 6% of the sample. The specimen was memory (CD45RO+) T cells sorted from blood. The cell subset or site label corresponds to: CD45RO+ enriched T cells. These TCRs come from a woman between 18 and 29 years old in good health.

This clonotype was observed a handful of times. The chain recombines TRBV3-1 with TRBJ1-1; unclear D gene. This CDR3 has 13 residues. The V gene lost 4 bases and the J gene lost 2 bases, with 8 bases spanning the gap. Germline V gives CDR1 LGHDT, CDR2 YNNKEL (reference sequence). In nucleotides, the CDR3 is TGTGCCAGCAGCCCCTATAGAAACACTGAAGCTTTCTTT. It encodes CASSPYRNTEAFF.

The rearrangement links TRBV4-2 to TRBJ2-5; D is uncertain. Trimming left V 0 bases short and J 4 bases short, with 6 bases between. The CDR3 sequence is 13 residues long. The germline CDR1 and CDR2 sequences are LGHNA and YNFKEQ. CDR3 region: CASSQDPGETQYF. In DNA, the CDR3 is TGTGCCAGCAGCCAAGATCCGGGAGAGACCCAGTACTTC.

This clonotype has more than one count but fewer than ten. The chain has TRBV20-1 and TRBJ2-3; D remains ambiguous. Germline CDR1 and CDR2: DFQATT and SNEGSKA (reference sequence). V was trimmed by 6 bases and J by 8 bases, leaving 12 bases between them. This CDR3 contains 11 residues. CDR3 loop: CSAFLGRTQYF. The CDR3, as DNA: TGCAGTGCCTTCCTAGGACGTACGCAGTATTTT.